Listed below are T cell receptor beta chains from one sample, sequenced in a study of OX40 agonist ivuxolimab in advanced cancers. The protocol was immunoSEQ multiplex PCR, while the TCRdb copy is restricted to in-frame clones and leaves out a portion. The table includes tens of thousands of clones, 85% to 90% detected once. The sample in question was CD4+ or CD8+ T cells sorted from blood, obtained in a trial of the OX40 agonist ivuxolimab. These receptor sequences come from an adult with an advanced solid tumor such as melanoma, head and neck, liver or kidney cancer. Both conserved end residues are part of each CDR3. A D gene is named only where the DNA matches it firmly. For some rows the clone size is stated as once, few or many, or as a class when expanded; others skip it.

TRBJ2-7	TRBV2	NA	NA	TGTGCCAGCTTTGGCCCAACTAGTGAGGGCAGCATCGGACCTGACGAGCAGTACTTC	CASFGPTSEGSIGPDEQYF
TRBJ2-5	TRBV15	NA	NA	TGTGCCACCAGCAGAGAAAAGAGGACCCAGTACTTC	CATSREKRTQYF
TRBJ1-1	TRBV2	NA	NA	TGTGCCAGCAGACCCGGCCGCGCCGAACGGGCTTTCTTT	CASRPGRAERAFF
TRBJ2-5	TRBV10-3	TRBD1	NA	TGTGCCATCAGTGCTGACCCGGGACAGGGGCCAGAGACCCAGTACTTC	CAISADPGQGPETQYF
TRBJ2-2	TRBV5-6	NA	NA	TGTGCCAGCAGCTTGTTGGGACCATACACCGGGGAGCTGTTTTTT	CASSLLGPYTGELFF
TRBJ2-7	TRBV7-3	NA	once	TGTGCCAGCAGCCGTTCTTTTTACGAGCAGTACTTC	CASSRSFYEQYF
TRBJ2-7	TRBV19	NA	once	TGTGCCAGTAGTCTTCGACAGGAGGGAGATTGGGTCTACGAGCAGTACTTC	CASSLRQEGDWVYEQYF
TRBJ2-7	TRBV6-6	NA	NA	TGTGCCAGCAGTTTATCGGGTCGCACTACCTACGAGCAGTACTTC	CASSLSGRTTYEQYF
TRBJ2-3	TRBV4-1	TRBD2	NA	TGCGCCAGCAGCCAAGGATGGCCACGTACGGGACTAGCGCAGTATTTT	CASSQGWPRTGLAQYF
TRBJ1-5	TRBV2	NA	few	TGTGCCAGCAGTGAAGGTCGACTCCAGCATTTT	CASSEGRLQHF
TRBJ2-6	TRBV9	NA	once	TGTGCCAGCAGCCCCCATGGGGCCTCTGGGGCCAACGTCCTGACTTTC	CASSPHGASGANVLTF
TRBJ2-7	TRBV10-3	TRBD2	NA	TGTGCCATCAGTGAGGCTAGCGGGTTCTACGAGCAGTACTTC	CAISEASGFYEQYF
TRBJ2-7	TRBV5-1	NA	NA	TGCGCCAGCAGCAGCGTGGGGGGCAGCTTAAATTCATGGGGGACCTACGAGCAGTACTTC	CASSSVGGSLNSWGTYEQYF
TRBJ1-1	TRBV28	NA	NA	TGTGCCAGCCGGGGCCCTCGATCGGCTTTCTTT	CASRGPRSAFF
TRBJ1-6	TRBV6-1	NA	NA	TGTGCCAGCAGACAGGGCACCTATAATTCACCCCTCCACTTT	CASRQGTYNSPLHF
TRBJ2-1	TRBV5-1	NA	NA	TGCGCCAGCAGCCAGGTCCCCAGAAATGAGCAGTTCTTC	CASSQVPRNEQFF
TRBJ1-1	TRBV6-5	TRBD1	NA	TGTGCCAGCAAGTACAGGGGGCCGAACACTGAAGCTTTCTTT	CASKYRGPNTEAFF
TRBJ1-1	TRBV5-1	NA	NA	TGCGCCAGCAGCTTGGGGGGGAACACTGAAGCTTTCTTT	CASSLGGNTEAFF
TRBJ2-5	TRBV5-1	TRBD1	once	TGCGCCAGCAGCTGGACAGGGAACATGGGAGAGACCCAGTACTTC	CASSWTGNMGETQYF
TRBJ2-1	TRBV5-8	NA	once	TGTGCCAGCAGCTTGGGGACATCATACAATGAGCAGTTCTTC	CASSLGTSYNEQFF
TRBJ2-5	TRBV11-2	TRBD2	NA	TGTGCCAGCAGCTTATCCGGGGGGTTAATGGAGACCCAGTACTTC	CASSLSGGLMETQYF
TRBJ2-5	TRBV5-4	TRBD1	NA	TGTGCCAGCAGCGCACCGACAGGGGTGGAGACCCAGTACTTC	CASSAPTGVETQYF
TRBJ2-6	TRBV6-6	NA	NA	TGTGCCAGCACACTTGACTCTGGGGCCAACGTCCTGACTTTC	CASTLDSGANVLTF
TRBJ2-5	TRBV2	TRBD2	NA	TGTGCCAGCAGTCCCGGACTAGGAGAGACCCAGTACTTC	CASSPGLGETQYF
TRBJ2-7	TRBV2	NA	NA	TGTGCCAGCAGTCGACAGGAGTCCTACGAGCAGTACTTC	CASSRQESYEQYF
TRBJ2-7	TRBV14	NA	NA	TGTGCCAGCAGCCAAGATCAGGGGGGGTACTCCTACGAGCAGTACTTC	CASSQDQGGYSYEQYF
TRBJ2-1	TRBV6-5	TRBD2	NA	TGTGCCAGCAGTCCAACTAGCGGCTCCTACAATGAGCAGTTCTTC	CASSPTSGSYNEQFF
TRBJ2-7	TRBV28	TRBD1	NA	TGTGCCAGCAGTTTAGTTAGGGGACAGGGGGCTCACGAGCAGTACTTC	CASSLVRGQGAHEQYF
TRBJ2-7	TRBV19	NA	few	TGTGCCAGTACCCCGGGACGGGGGCCTTACTACGAGCAGTACTTC	CASTPGRGPYYEQYF
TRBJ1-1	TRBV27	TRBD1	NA	TGTGCCAGCAGTTCCTTTTTGACAGGGCGGGCGAACACTGAAGCTTTCTTT	CASSSFLTGRANTEAFF
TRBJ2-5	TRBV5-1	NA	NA	TGCGCCAGCAGCTTGTGGGGGACTCAAGAGACCCAGTACTTC	CASSLWGTQETQYF
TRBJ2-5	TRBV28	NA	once	TGTGCCAGCAGTTTGGGCAGTCAGTACCAAGAGACCCAGTACTTC	CASSLGSQYQETQYF
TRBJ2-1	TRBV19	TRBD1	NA	TGTGCCACACAGGGGGCGCGCCATGAGCAGTTCTTC	CATQGARHEQFF
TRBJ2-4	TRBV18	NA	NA	TGTGCCAGCTCACCACTAGTCGAAAACATTCAGTACTTC	CASSPLVENIQYF
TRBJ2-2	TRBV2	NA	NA	TGTGCCACTCAGGGGAATCGGAACACCGGGGAGCTGTTTTTT	CATQGNRNTGELFF
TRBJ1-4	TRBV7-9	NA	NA	TGTGCCAGCAGCTTAGCGCTCCCGGATAATGAAAAACTGTTTTTT	CASSLALPDNEKLFF
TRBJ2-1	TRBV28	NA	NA	TGTGCCAGCAGGCTCCAGGATGAGCAGTTCTTC	CASRLQDEQFF